A single sample is the source of the 32 T cell receptor beta chains below, sequenced in a study of T cell changes during pregnancy in multiple sclerosis (dated 2019 in TCRdb). The library was made by the immunoSEQ multiplex PCR assay. Here the immuneACCESS table is served through TCRdb, limited to in-frame sequences with V and J called. Missing clones are a known gap in these copies; in checked studies unresolved V genes cover under half, and the rest lacks a known reason. The sample table contains about 75,000 clones; only one count was recorded for 80% to 90% of them. Clones ranked in the top ten supply 0.7% to 0.9% of the sample. The sample here was peripheral blood, taken in the first trimester of pregnancy. Every receptor here comes from a female donor in good health, enrolled as a control in a pregnancy study.

The CDR3: CASRPGTGSVRNTIYF. As DNA, the CDR3 is TGTGCCAGCAGACCAGGGACAGGGTCCGTTCGAAACACCATATATTTT. The rearrangement uses TRBV28 and TRBJ1-3, with TRBD1 matching 9 bases. The germline CDR1 and CDR2 sequences are MDHEN and SYDVKM. V dropped 6 bases and J dropped 5; count of bases not matched to a gene: 11. The CDR3 sequence is 16 residues long.

The chain has TRBV11-2 and TRBJ1-1; D remains unclear. The CDR3 is made up of 15 amino acids. Germline V lookup: CDR1 SGHAT, CDR2 FQNNGV. Trimming cost V 5 bases and J 10 bases, with 23 bases left between them. For the CDR3, the DNA is TGTGCCAGCAGCCTTCGGCAGCAGCTAACCTCGGGAGCTTTCTTT. Encoded protein: CASSLRQQLTSGAFF.

The chain couples TRBV5-1 to TRBJ1-2, with 8 bases that match TRBD1. The V gene's germline CDR1 is SGHRS and CDR2 YFSETQ. V shed 0 bases, J shed 4 bases, and the junction held 8 bases outside the gene matches. This CDR3 has 16 amino acids. CDR3 in DNA: TGCGCCAGCAGCTTGGTCGGGACAGGTGCTACCTATGGCTACACCTTC. As protein: CASSLVGTGATYGYTF.

V and J are TRBV7-6 and TRBJ1-2; TRBD1 matches 8 bases. Germline V gene lookup returns CDR1 SGHVS and CDR2 FNYEAQ. Losses at the gene ends were 6 bases for V and 4 bases for J; bases not matched to a gene: 10. The CDR3 covers 15 residues. This CDR3 reads CASSQTGQGGYGYTF. The DNA for the CDR3 is TGTGCCAGCAGTCAAACCGGACAGGGTGGCTATGGCTACACCTTC.

The J gene is TRBJ2-7, the V gene TRBV5-1; 8 bases map to TRBD1. J was trimmed by 1 base and V by 5 bases; bases with no gene match: 8. The germline V gene encodes CDR1 SGHRS and CDR2 YFSETQ. The CDR3 loop spans 15 amino acids. CDR3 loop: CASRDGQGFSYEQYF. CDR3 in DNA: TGCGCCAGCAGAGACGGACAGGGCTTTTCCTACGAGCAGTACTTC.

This chain uses TRBV7-9 with TRBJ1-2; D is perhaps TRBD1 (6 bases). Per the germline V gene, CDR1 is SEHNR and CDR2 is FQNEAQ (reference sequence). Between the trimmed V and J ends, which lost 4 bases and 4 bases, there was a span of 22 bases. This CDR3 comprises 17 residues. CDR3 in DNA: TGTGCCAGCAGCTCACCTCCCCGGGGGGGGGCTATCTATGGCTACACCTTC. Protein: CASSSPPRGGAIYGYTF. The variable domain in full, with the rest retrieved from reference TRBV7-9 and TRBJ1-2, is DTGVSQNPRHKITKRGQNVTFRCDPISEHNRLYWYRQTLGQGPEFLTYFQNEAQLEKSRLLSDRFSAERPKGSFSTLEIQRTEQGDSAMYLCASSSPPRGGAIYGYTFGSGTRLTVV.

This clone was seen only once. The chain links TRBV9 to TRBJ2-2; 11 nucleotides agree with TRBD2. Germline V CDR1 and CDR2: SGDLS, YYNGEE. Germline trimming cut 0 bases from V and 4 bases from J; bases unmatched to any gene: 2. CDR3 length equals 16 residues. For the CDR3, the DNA is TGTGCCAGCAGCGTAGGACTAGCGGGGAGCACCGGGGAGCTGTTTTTT. Protein sequence: CASSVGLAGSTGELFF.

CDR3 nucleotide sequence: TGTGCCAGCAGCTTTATTTATGGGGACAGGGTTAAGCAGTACTTC. This sequence encodes CASSFIYGDRVKQYF. The rearrangement uses TRBV5-6 and TRBJ2-7; TRBD1 agrees at 9 bases. V trimming: 2 bases; J trimming: 8 bases; junction bases outside the gene matches: 11. There are 15 residues in the CDR3. Germline CDR1 SGHDT, CDR2 YYEEEE.

J is TRBJ2-4 and V is TRBV5-5; 7 nucleotides line up with TRBD1. The V gene end was trimmed by 5 bases and the J gene end by 6 bases; junction bases not matched to a gene: 8. Germline V gene data show CDR1 as SGHKS and CDR2 as YYEKEE (reference sequence). The CDR3 loop spans 14 amino acids. The DNA for the CDR3 is TGTGCCAGCAGATCCCGGGACAGCCTAAACATTCAGTACTTC. It specifies CASRSRDSLNIQYF.

The chain employs TRBV14 and TRBJ2-7, with D uncertain. V lost 4 bases to trimming and J lost 4 bases, with 8 bases between them. The CDR3 has 12 amino acids. Germline loops: CDR1 SGHDN, CDR2 FVKESK. The CDR3 protein is CASSPQHYEQYF. Written as DNA, the CDR3 is TGTGCCAGCAGCCCACAACATTACGAGCAGTACTTC. The full variable domain, its missing parts supplied by reference TRBV14 and TRBJ2-7, is EAGVTQFPSHSVIEKGQTVTLRCDPISGHDNLYWYRRVMGKEIKFLLHFVKESKQDESGMPNNRFLAERTGGTYSTLKVQPAELEDSGVYFCASSPQHYEQYFGPGTRLTVT.

This chain connects TRBV7-9 to TRBJ1-2, with a possible D match to TRBD1 (5 bases). The CDR3 is 14 residues long. The germline gives CDR1 SEHNR, CDR2 FQNEAQ (reference sequence). V dropped 5 bases and J dropped 6 bases, with 16 bases sitting between them. CDR3 amino acids: CASSHRQLEDGYTF. The CDR3 DNA reads TGTGCCAGCAGCCACCGACAGCTTGAGGATGGCTACACCTTC.

The chain links TRBV11-1 to TRBJ1-2, with TRBD1 matching 7 bases. The germline V gene encodes CDR1 SGHAT and CDR2 FQDESV (reference sequence). The CDR3 has 14 amino acids. The V gene end was trimmed by 8 bases and the J gene end by 9 bases; junction bases not matched to a gene: 15. CDR3 sequence (DNA): TGTGCCAGCGGACTTACAGGGGAAGGTAGGAGCTACACCTTC. Its translation is CASGLTGEGRSYTF.

The chain joins TRBV2 to TRBJ2-3; TRBD1 matches 9 bases. The junction had 7 bases not matched to a gene; V was cut back by 8 bases and J by 4 bases. Germline assignment: CDR1 SNHLY and CDR2 FYNNEI. This CDR3 has 14 amino acids. CDR3 sequence (DNA): TGTGCCAGCGTCGGACAGGGGCGTCCAGATACGCAGTATTTT. Protein: CASVGQGRPDTQYF. Combining the CDR3 with reference TRBV2 and TRBJ2-3 gives the whole variable domain EPEVTQTPSHQVTQMGQEVILRCVPISNHLYFYWYRQILGQKVEFLVSFYNNEISEKSEIFDDQFSVERPDGSNFTLKIRSTKLEDSAMYFCASVGQGRPDTQYFGPGTRLTVL.

The gene calls are TRBV29-1 and TRBJ2-1; tentative D call: TRBD2 (5 bases). The CDR3 extends over 13 amino acids. Trimming stripped 5 bases from V and 9 bases from J, with 17 bases between. Per the germline V gene, CDR1 is SQVTM and CDR2 is ANQGSEA. CDR3 sequence (DNA): TGCAGCGTTTCTGGGCCCGCGGGCCTTGAGCAGTTCTTC. This encodes CSVSGPAGLEQFF.

The chain has TRBV18 and TRBJ2-1; TRBD2 agrees at 9 bases. The CDR3 runs 16 residues. Germline trimming cut 0 bases from V and 4 bases from J; bases unmatched to any gene: 4. Looked up from germline, CDR1 is KGHSH and CDR2 is LQKENI. CDR3 in amino acids: CASSPPRGGGYNEQFF. The CDR3 nucleotides read TGTGCCAGCTCACCACCTCGCGGGGGGGGGTACAATGAGCAGTTCTTC.

The chain is built from TRBV4-2 and TRBJ2-1; TRBD2 matches at 9 bases. Germline V CDR1 and CDR2: LGHNA, YNFKEQ. The CDR3 spans 16 residues. The V gene end was trimmed by 1 base and the J gene end by 7 bases; junction bases not matched to a gene: 8. CDR3 loop: CASSQVSASGVNEQFF. Written as DNA, the CDR3 is TGTGCCAGCAGCCAAGTTTCAGCTAGCGGGGTAAATGAGCAGTTCTTC.

Here the CDR3 DNA reads TGCGCCAGCAGCTTGGGGGGGGCGACAGGGGGCCAAGAGACCCAGTACTTC. Its protein product is CASSLGGATGGQETQYF. This sequence joins TRBV5-1 and TRBJ2-5; the match to TRBD1 covers 9 bases. J was trimmed by 1 base and V by 0 bases; bases with no gene match: 7. Germline V gene data show CDR1 as SGHRS and CDR2 as YFSETQ. The CDR3 runs to 17 residues.

The genes are TRBV10-1 and TRBJ2-5; 8 bases are shared with TRBD1. This CDR3 is built from 15 residues. The V gene end was trimmed by 3 bases and the J gene end by 5 bases; junction bases not matched to a gene: 8. From germline, CDR1 is WNHNN and CDR2 SYGVQD (reference sequence). CDR3 sequence: CASSDNRGMWETQYF. The CDR3 nucleotides are TGCGCCAGCAGTGACAACAGGGGGATGTGGGAGACCCAGTACTTC.

The chain has TRBV14 and TRBJ2-1, with 10 positions matching TRBD2. The length of the CDR3 is 15 residues. The V gene's germline CDR1 is SGHDN and CDR2 FVKESK. Trimming took 5 bases from V and 2 from J; bases not matched to a gene: 3. The CDR3 loop reads CASSDTSGTYNEQFF. Here the CDR3 DNA reads TGTGCCAGCAGCGATACTAGCGGGACCTACAATGAGCAGTTCTTC.

The V gene is TRBV7-9, the J gene TRBJ2-1; 11 bases are a match to TRBD2. CDR3 size: 16 residues. The germline V gene encodes CDR1 SEHNR and CDR2 FQNEAQ (reference sequence). The ends lost 1 base at V and 10 bases at J; junction bases unmatched: 9. The CDR3 nucleotides read TGTGCCAGCAGCTTAGGGGTAGCGGGAGGGCCGGAGGAGCAGTTCTTC. Its translation is CASSLGVAGGPEEQFF.

The CDR3 coding sequence is TGTGCCAGTGCGGACAGAACCCCCTCTGGAAACACCATATATTTT. Amino acids: CASADRTPSGNTIYF. The genes are TRBV18 and TRBJ1-3; a possible D gene is TRBD1 (6 bases). The CDR3 sequence is 15 residues long. Trimming took off 9 bases at V and 0 bases at J, with 15 bases between the two ends. CDR1 and CDR2 from the germline V gene are KGHSH and LQKENI.

A single count supports this clone. V is TRBV5-5 and J is TRBJ1-3, with D hard to call. Germline V gives CDR1 SGHKS, CDR2 YYEKEE (reference sequence). This CDR3 has 14 amino acids. V gave up 4 bases and J gave up 4 bases, with 12 bases separating them. The DNA for the CDR3 is TGTGCCAGCAGCCTAAACTTCCCCGGAAACACCATATATTTT. As protein: CASSLNFPGNTIYF. Looking up the rest from reference TRBV5-5 and TRBJ1-3 gives the full variable domain: DAGVTQSPTHLIKTRGQQVTLRCSPISGHKSVSWYQQVLGQGPQFIFQYYEKEERGRGNFPDRFSARQFPNYSSELNVNALLLGDSALYLCASSLNFPGNTIYFGEGSWLTVV.

The chain carries TRBV6-6 and TRBJ2-4; D is unclear. In germline, CDR1 is MNHNY, CDR2 SVGAGI (reference sequence). Trimming took 0 bases from V and 1 from J, leaving 7 bases between them. The CDR3 has 15 amino acids. This chain's CDR3 is CASSYSQVAKNIQYF. DNA for the CDR3: TGTGCCAGCAGTTACTCCCAGGTGGCCAAAAACATTCAGTACTTC.

The chain carries TRBV19 and TRBJ1-2; 9 bases fit TRBD1. CDR1 is LNHDA, CDR2 SQIVND, per germline (reference sequence). CDR3 size: 13 residues. V dropped 6 bases and J dropped 6; count of bases not matched to a gene: 5. CDR3 DNA: TGTGCCAGTAGGATACAGGGGGCCGATGGCTACACCTTC. Protein product: CASRIQGADGYTF.

The V call is TRBV9, the J call TRBJ2-3; 15 nucleotides align to TRBD2. The junction had 12 bases not matched to a gene; V was cut back by 3 bases and J by 4 bases. The CDR3 spans 19 residues. CDR1 and CDR2 from the germline V gene are SGDLS and YYNGEE. CDR3 nucleotides: TGTGCCAGCAGCGCCCGGACTAGCGGGAGGGCCTGGAGTGCAGATACGCAGTATTTT. Amino acids: CASSARTSGRAWSADTQYF.

V gene TRBV6-6 combines with J gene TRBJ2-5, with 7 bases identical to TRBD2. The CDR3 has 12 amino acids. V was clipped by 10 bases and J by 5 bases; unmatched bases: 7. CDR1 and CDR2 (germline): MNHNY, SVGAGI (reference sequence). As DNA, the CDR3 is TGTGCCATACAGCGGGGTTTGGAGACCCAGTACTTC. Amino acids: CAIQRGLETQYF.

The V and J genes are TRBV5-4 and TRBJ2-1; tentative D call: TRBD1 (6 bases). The CDR3 spans 14 residues. Between the trimmed V and J ends, which lost 0 bases and 7 bases, there was a span of 11 bases. Germline CDR1 is SGHNT and CDR2 is YYREEE (reference sequence). CDR3 DNA sequence: TGTGCCAGCAGCTTGGAAACAGGGCTTAATGAGCAGTTCTTC. Protein product: CASSLETGLNEQFF.

This clone came up once. This chain joins TRBV2 and TRBJ1-4, with D tentatively TRBD1 (6 bases). Trimming cost V 7 bases and J 0 bases, with 15 bases left between them. CDR3 length: 16 amino acids. The germline V gene encodes CDR1 SNHLY and CDR2 FYNNEI. The CDR3 is CASKERTEATNEKLFF. CDR3 bases: TGTGCCAGCAAGGAGCGGACAGAAGCAACTAATGAAAAACTGTTTTTT.

V gene TRBV4-1 combines with J gene TRBJ2-3; 9 nucleotides match TRBD2. CDR1 is MGHRA, CDR2 YSYEKL, per germline. There are 16 residues in the CDR3. V was pared by 3 bases and J by 4 bases, with 8 bases of the junction left unmatched. Here the CDR3 reads CASSQAGGGRADTQYF. The CDR3 DNA sequence: TGCGCCAGCAGCCAGGCGGGGGGCGGGAGGGCAGATACGCAGTATTTT.

The V and J genes are TRBV7-2 and TRBJ2-1; 7 bases fit TRBD2. CDR3 length: 15 amino acids. Germline V gene sequence: CDR1 SGHTA, CDR2 FQGNSA. Trimming at V came to 1 base and at J to 3 bases, leaving 3 bases not matched to a gene. In DNA form, the CDR3 reads TGTGCCAGCAGCTTAGTAAGCGGGGACTACAATGAGCAGTTCTTC. Protein sequence: CASSLVSGDYNEQFF.

V is TRBV6-1 and J is TRBJ2-6; 8 nucleotides match TRBD1. The ends lost 4 bases at V and 3 bases at J; junction bases unmatched: 5. CDR3 length equals 16 residues. CDR1 and CDR2 from the germline V gene are MNHNS and SASEGT. CDR3 in amino acids: CASSATGGGGANVLTF. In DNA, the CDR3 is TGTGCCAGCAGTGCCACAGGGGGAGGTGGGGCCAACGTCCTGACTTTC.

This clone is a singleton in its sample. The rearrangement uses TRBV7-6 and TRBJ1-1, with TRBD1 matching over 9 bases. In germline, CDR1 is SGHVS, CDR2 FNYEAQ. V lost 4 bases, J lost 3 bases, and 6 bases stayed unmatched. The CDR3 sequence is 15 residues long. CDR3 nucleotides: TGTGCCAGCAGCTCTTACAGGGGGCGGGACACTGAAGCTTTCTTT. This sequence encodes CASSSYRGRDTEAFF.